This entry concerns a single T cell receptor (beta chain). Its antigen is unidentified. This record comes from a study of T cell responses to AZD1222 COVID-19 vaccine. Study-wide results and caveats: Clonal diversity was possibly underestimated; the donors were predominantly white British and more often female. Spike-specific TCR breadth and depth both grew after two AZD1222 doses. Seropositivity was recorded at baseline in only five to seven AZD1222 recipients. In the spike-specific TCR repertoire, nearly half reportedly target unmutated variant regions.

The CDR3 has 15 amino acids. Trimming removed 4 bases from V and 0 bases from J, with 11 bases in between. In germline, CDR1 is SNHLY, CDR2 FYNNEI. Data came from immunoSEQ multiplex PCR; TCRdb stores just in-frame clones and leaves some out. The repertoire holds 100,000 to 150,000 clones, with roughly 90% as singletons. This chain connects TRBV2 to TRBJ2-3; D uncertain. The specimen was peripheral blood, collected on day 0 of AZD1222 vaccination. The receptor was derived from an adult in good health. CDR3 in amino acids: CASSVSHGSTDTQYF. The DNA of the CDR3 is TGTGCCAGCAGTGTGAGCCACGGAAGCACAGATACGCAGTATTTT.